These T cell receptor beta chains were read from a single sample in a study of cytomegalovirus exposure and HLA in healthy donors. Sequenced by immunoSEQ multiplex PCR; TCRdb stores in-frame clones only, minus some. In the table there are a few hundred thousand clones, around 81% of which are singletons. The sequencing input was PBMCs. The receptors derive from an older woman in good health and CMV-seropositive. Both conserved end residues are part of each CDR3. The D gene is left open where the match is weak. Size tells how often a clone was seen (once, few, many) or the class of an expanded clone, and some rows leave it out.

V	size	J	D	DNA	CDR3
TRBV13	-	TRBJ1-1	-	TGTGCCAGCAGCTTACGGGGAAAAGCTTTCTTT	CASSLRGKAFF
TRBV7-7	-	TRBJ2-1	-	TGTGCCAGCAGTTTAGGACGGCACAGAGACCCCTACAATGAGCAGTTCTTC	CASSLGRHRDPYNEQFF
TRBV6-1	-	TRBJ2-3	-	TGTGCCAGCATACTGATGGATACGCAGTATTTT	CASILMDTQYF
TRBV29-1	-	TRBJ1-5	-	TGCAGCGTTGGAGTTAGCAATCAGCCCCAGCATTTT	CSVGVSNQPQHF
TRBV9	-	TRBJ1-2	TRBD1	TGTGCCAGCAGCGTAGATGGGACAGGGGGGGTGGATGGCTACACCTTC	CASSVDGTGGVDGYTF
TRBV5-1	-	TRBJ2-2	-	TGCGCCAGCAGCTTGGCGGGGACCGGGGAGCTGTTTTTT	CASSLAGTGELFF
TRBV5-1	-	TRBJ2-7	-	TGCGCCAGCAGCCCACTCCCAGCTAGCATCCACGAGCAGTACTTC	CASSPLPASIHEQYF
TRBV6-1	-	TRBJ1-4	-	TGTGCCAGCAGTGAAGCTGCCACAGGGATAGGGGAAAAACTGTTTTTT	CASSEAATGIGEKLFF
TRBV14	-	TRBJ1-2	-	TGTGCCAGCAGCTCCAATCCTGGACTTGCACCCGTCTATGGCTACACCTTC	CASSSNPGLAPVYGYTF
TRBV4-1	once	TRBJ2-1	TRBD2	TGCGCCAGCAGCCAGGGTCGGGAGGGTAATGAGCAGTTCTTC	CASSQGREGNEQFF